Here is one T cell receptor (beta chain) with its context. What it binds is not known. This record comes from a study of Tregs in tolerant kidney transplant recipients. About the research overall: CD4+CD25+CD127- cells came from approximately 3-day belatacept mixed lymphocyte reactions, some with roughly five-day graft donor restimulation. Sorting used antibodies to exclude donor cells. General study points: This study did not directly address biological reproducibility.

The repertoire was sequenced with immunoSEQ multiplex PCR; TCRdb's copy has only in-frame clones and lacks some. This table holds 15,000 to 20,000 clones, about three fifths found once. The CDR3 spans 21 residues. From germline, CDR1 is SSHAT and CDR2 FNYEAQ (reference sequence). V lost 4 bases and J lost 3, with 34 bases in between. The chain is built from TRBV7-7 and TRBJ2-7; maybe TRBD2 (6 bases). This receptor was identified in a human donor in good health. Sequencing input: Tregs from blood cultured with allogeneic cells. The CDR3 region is CASSSRRGSRGRRPSDYEQYF. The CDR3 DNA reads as TGTGCCAGCAGCTCACGGAGGGGCTCCCGTGGGAGGCGGCCGTCCGACTACGAGCAGTACTTC.